The T cell receptor (beta chain) under discussion was sequenced for a study of T cell repertoires in cytomegalovirus infection. Broader study findings: The study identified carriers of CMV plus the relevant HLA from cumulative public TCR beta family frequency.

The V gene's germline CDR1 is LNHNV and CDR2 YYDKDF (reference sequence). CDR3 size: 16 residues. V shed 3 bases and J 1 base; nucleotides not matched to a gene: 5. TCRdb ran MiXCR on the reads and lists one entry per CDR3 protein. The sample lists 300,000 to 400,000 distinct CDR3 sequences, around 18% seen once, with less than 9.5% in the top ten. There are a few counts of this clonotype. The antigen is undetermined. This receptor was taken from a human donor in good health (CMV status not recorded). Some clones in this sample may be carry-over from other donors' samples. Sequenced input: PBMCs. The chain carries TRBV15 and TRBJ1-5; 8 nucleotides agree with TRBD1. The CDR3 reads CATSRKTGESNQPQHF. The CDR3 coding sequence is TGTGCCACCAGCAGGAAGACAGGGGAGAGCAATCAGCCCCAGCATTTT. The whole variable domain, filled in from reference TRBV15 and TRBJ1-5, reads DAMVIQNPRYQVTQFGKPVTLSCSQTLNHNVMYWYQQKSSQAPKLLFHYYDKDFNNEADTPDNFQSRRPNTSFCFLDIRSPGLGDTAMYLCATSRKTGESNQPQHFGDGTRLSIL.